The present T cell receptor beta chain was sequenced within a study of cytomegalovirus exposure and HLA in healthy donors (TCRdb year 2017). For the wider study: According to an earlier analysis of around 600 of the donors, about 190 million T cells yielded 120 million or so unique TCR beta sequences and about 300 Gb of sequence data. An early release covering just under 650 HLA-typed donors comprised roughly 300 gigabases of sequencing data and tens of millions of unique TCR sequences. Among the roughly 380 genotyped donors, 75% to 90% belonged to the genetic ancestry cluster associated with self-reported Caucasian donors. The study was designed to test whether signatures of past pathogen exposure could be identified by cataloging public T cell receptors. The study used immunosequencing to profile the T cell repertoires of some 600 subjects and linked those repertoires to cytomegalovirus serostatus. Besides the first cohort of 666 subjects, a separate validation cohort made up of 120 different subjects was used. To predict cytomegalovirus infection status, the study brought together high-throughput TCR immunosequencing, statistical association of individual TCRs with disease status, and machine learning. A later analysis re-examined previously published TCR beta repertoires from more than 650 donors and added high-resolution HLA genotyping to investigate patterns of TCR occurrence. Rather than using new phenotypic data, the later analysis identified candidate immune exposures from TCR beta sequences and from how often those sequences occurred across donors. An earlier analysis of some 600 of the donors applied high-throughput TCR beta sequencing to assess whether each TCR beta V gene segment acted as functional or pseudogenic. Alongside the repertoire data, information on donor age, sex, ethnicity and CMV serostatus was compiled. In a later genetic analysis, genome-wide SNP genotypes for about three fifths of the roughly 670 donors were used, and that subset was treated as a discovery cohort. All discovery cohort repertoires had been generated on a single sequencing platform. Class I and class II HLA loci were covered by the typing at four-digit resolution. The number of donors typed differed by locus, with roughly 629-640 for A, B, C, DRB1 and DQB1, around 500 for DQA1, under 610 for DPA1, and 472 for DPB1. About five DR-DQ haplotypes were handled as single units for association and clustering because linkage in the cohort was strong. On average, roughly 200,000 unique TCR beta nucleotide sequences were sequenced per donor among 398 genotyped donors of the cohort, with about 17% of those sequences being non-productive. Study-wide conclusions, independent of this receptor: Strong co-occurrence of HLA alleles, especially DR and DQ, made assigning TCR associations to individual alleles difficult. Compared with equally common non-associated chains, HLA-associated TCR beta chains in a later analysis were more clonally expanded and had lower generation probabilities. A later analysis found that most CMV-associated TCR beta chains appeared HLA-restricted, with HLA associations seemingly driven largely by CMV exposure. In vitro tests confirmed that a few of the cytomegalovirus-associated TCR beta chains recognize cytomegalovirus antigens. A further reported finding was that TCR beta sequences accurately predicted the HLA-A and HLA-B alleles for most subjects in the first cohort. At a false discovery rate of 0.05, a later analysis linked under 20,000 TCR beta sequences to specific HLA alleles. The presence/absence analyses assumed that sequencing depth was roughly uniform across donors, and that assumption may not be true. Because some donors lacked HLA typing at each locus, the association tests relied only on the typed subset. The cohort was sequenced for TCR beta chains only, and without alpha or paired-chain data the features that could be detected were limited. The authors suggested that the approach could potentially be extended to other disease states and immunological phenotypes. Some IMGT-functional V segments, including TRBV6-2 and TRBV6-3, could not be told apart with the 87-base-pair reads, so those segments were excluded. A later genetic analysis associated a missense DCLRE1C variant with V-gene and J-gene trimming of TCR beta chains, and an independent cohort replicated the association. In both the original and validation cohorts, the classifier was reported to diagnose cytomegalovirus status with high specificity and sensitivity. Immune exposure information for the cohort was limited to CMV serostatus. Most TCR sequences were seen in very few donors, while some public TCRs were found in many individuals. Linkage disequilibrium might explain the correlated functional status among segregating V segments, but an unknown experimental factor could not be ruled out. The study gave a list of 150 to 200 TCR beta chains associated with cytomegalovirus. In a later analysis, TCR association rates were found to vary across HLA loci, with the most associated TCRs seen for DRB1 alleles and the fewest for HLA-C alleles. Because counts were too low, roughly 18 rarely observed V segments, including chromosome 9 orphons, were left out of the earlier analysis of 587 of the donors. A later genetic analysis reported fewer N-insertions in productive TCRs among donors in an Asian-associated ancestry cluster than the roughly 700-donor mean. A later analysis reported that several top co-occurrence clusters appeared linked to parvovirus B19, influenza, CMV and Epstein-Barr virus. A cluster of highly shared sequence variants was judged likely to represent a technical artifact of the sequencing pipeline. In an earlier analysis of over 550 of the donors, most TCR beta V segments were observed in productive rearrangements about 87% or about 30% of the time, broadly matching IMGT annotations.

Library preparation used the immunoSEQ multiplex PCR assay. A mixture of 60 forward primers for TCR Vbeta segments and 13 reverse primers for TCR Jbeta segments was used in the multiplex PCR. The CDR3 region of rearranged TCR beta genes was amplified from genomic DNA by a multiplex PCR assay. The Illumina HiSeq System was used to sequence the amplified TCR beta libraries as 87-base-pair reads. In the original analysis: A later analysis counted about 80 million unique TCR beta chains across the 650 to 800 repertoires, and roughly 10 million of these chains were shared by at least two donors. Raw reads were error-corrected and collapsed into unique sequences with a nearest-neighbor algorithm that merged closely related sequences to remove PCR and sequencing errors. V, D and J gene segments were assigned by aligning CDR3 sequences to IMGT reference sequences. For a sequence to be retained, a match of at least six nucleotides to both a V gene segment and a J gene segment was required. Rearrangements were classified as productive when the CDR3 lacked stop codons and remained in frame with V and J, and all other rearrangements were classified as non-productive. CDR3 was defined by IMGT convention, running from the second conserved V-encoded cysteine to the conserved J-encoded phenylalanine. In an earlier analysis of around 600 of the donors, sequences lacking an unambiguous match to a single V gene segment were excluded. In an earlier analysis of 500 to 750 of the donors, V segments were called functional above 56.7% productive rearrangements and were called segregating when the between-donor standard deviation exceeded 5%. A statistical classification framework was built for diagnosing cytomegalovirus status from the catalog of TCR beta chain sequences. V and J gene assignment, in a later analysis, came from comparing TCR nucleotide sequences with IMGT/GENE-DB human TR gene sequences. In a later analysis, CDR3 sequences and most-parsimonious VDJ recombination scenarios were assigned using the TCRdist pipeline. In a later analysis, every TCR beta chain was defined by the combination of its CDR3 amino acid sequence and its V-gene family, and reads without a unique V-gene family were dropped. As a way to deal with suspected cross-contamination and a sequencing artifact, a later analysis dropped approximately 590 nucleotide sequences that were highly shared and had low generation probability. For each public chain, a later analysis derived a clonal expansion index from normalized ranks of inferred template counts within each repertoire. In a later analysis, generation probabilities were computed using a VDJ recombination model fitted to out-of-frame rearrangements, and the results were checked against IGoR. In a later analysis, TCR-TCR, TCR-HLA and TCR-CMV co-occurrence was scored with hypergeometric tests, and a repertoire-size bias correction was applied to TCR pairs. False discovery rates were estimated in a later analysis by permuting HLA or CMV assignments 20 times. In a later analysis, co-occurring TCRs were grouped with DBSCAN, and TCRdist sequence similarity was added when clustering was performed within HLA-allele-positive subsets. Co-occurrence clustering excluded repertoires with fewer than 30,000 or more than 120,000 public chains, plus five with anomalous nucleotide sharing. TCRdb took this table from immuneACCESS and kept in-frame rearrangements with V and J called. Such tables lack part of the clones; where checked against another copy, unresolved V genes explain under half of the gap, and the rest is unexplained. That table is the source of V, J and clone size, and D and trimming were worked out from the DNA. The table for this sample lists 150,000 or so clones; approximately 84% of them were counted only once. The leading ten clones occupy 2.5% to 3.5% of the sample.

Remarks on this clone: What antigen it recognizes has not been identified. Base qualities are missing; no much larger clone stands one base away.

The cohort comprised approximately 700 healthy bone marrow donors. At the time of sampling, every cohort member was nominally healthy, though immune exposures that went unrecorded were likely present. The donor was CMV seropositive and belonged to the group of 250 to 300 seropositive cohort members. Each donor provided a peripheral blood sample, and peripheral blood mononuclear cells were used for TCR beta sequencing. The Qiagen DNeasy Blood Extraction Kit was used to extract genomic DNA from the blood cell samples. V is pruned by 3 bases and J by 5 bases, leaving 4 bases of the junction without a gene match. CDR1 is given as SGHRS and CDR2 as YFSETQ, both from the germline V gene. The CDR3 sequence holds 15 residues, the cysteine and phenylalanine included. The sequence is cut down to CDR3 DNA, 45 bases in frame from base 1.

Recombination linked TRBV5-1 to TRBJ2-5, and 13 junctional nucleotides match TRBD2. This receptor was taken from a woman aged 45 to 65 in good health and CMV-seropositive. Sequenced sample: PBMCs. The DNA sequence is as follows: TGCGCCAGCAGCTCGACTAGCGGGGGGCCCGAGACCCAGTACTTC. This is translated as CASSSTSGGPETQYF.